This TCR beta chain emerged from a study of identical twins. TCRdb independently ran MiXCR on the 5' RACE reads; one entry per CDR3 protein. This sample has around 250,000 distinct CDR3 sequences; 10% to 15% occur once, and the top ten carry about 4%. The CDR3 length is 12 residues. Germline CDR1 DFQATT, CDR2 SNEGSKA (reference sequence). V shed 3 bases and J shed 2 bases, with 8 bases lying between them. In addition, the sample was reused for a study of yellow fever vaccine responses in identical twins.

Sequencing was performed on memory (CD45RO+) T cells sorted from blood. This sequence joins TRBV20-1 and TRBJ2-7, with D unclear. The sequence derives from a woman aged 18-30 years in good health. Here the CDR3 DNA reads TGCAGTGCTAGCTCCCATACCTACGAGCAGTACTTC. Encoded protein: CSASSHTYEQYF.